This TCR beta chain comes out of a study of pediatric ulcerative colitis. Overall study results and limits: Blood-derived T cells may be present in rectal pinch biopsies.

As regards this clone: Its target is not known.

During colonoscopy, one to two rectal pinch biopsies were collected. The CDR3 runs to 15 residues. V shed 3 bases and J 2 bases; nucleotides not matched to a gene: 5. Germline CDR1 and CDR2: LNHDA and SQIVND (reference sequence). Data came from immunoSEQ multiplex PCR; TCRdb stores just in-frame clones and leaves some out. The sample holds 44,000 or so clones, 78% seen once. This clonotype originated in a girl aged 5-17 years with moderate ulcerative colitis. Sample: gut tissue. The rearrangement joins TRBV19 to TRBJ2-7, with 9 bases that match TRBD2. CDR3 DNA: TGTGCCAGTAGTATCGGGCTAGCGGGAACCTACGAGCAGTACTTC. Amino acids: CASSIGLAGTYEQYF.